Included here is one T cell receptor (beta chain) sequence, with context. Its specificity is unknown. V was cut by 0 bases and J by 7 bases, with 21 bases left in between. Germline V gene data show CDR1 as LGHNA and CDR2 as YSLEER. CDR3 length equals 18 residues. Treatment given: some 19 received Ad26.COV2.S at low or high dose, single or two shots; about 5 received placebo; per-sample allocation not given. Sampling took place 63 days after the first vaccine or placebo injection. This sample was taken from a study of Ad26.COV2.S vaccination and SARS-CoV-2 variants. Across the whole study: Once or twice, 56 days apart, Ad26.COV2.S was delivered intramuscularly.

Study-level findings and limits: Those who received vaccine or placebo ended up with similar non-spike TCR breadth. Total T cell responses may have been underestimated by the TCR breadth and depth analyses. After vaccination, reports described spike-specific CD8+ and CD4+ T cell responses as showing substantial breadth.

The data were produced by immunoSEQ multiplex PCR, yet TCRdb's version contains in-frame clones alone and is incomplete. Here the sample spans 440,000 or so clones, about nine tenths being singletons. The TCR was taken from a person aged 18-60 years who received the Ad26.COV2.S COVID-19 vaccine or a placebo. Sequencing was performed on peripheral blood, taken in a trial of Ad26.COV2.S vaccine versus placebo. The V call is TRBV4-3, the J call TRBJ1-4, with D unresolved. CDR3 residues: CASSQDQIGFRIPEKLFF. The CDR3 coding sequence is TGCGCCAGCAGCCAAGATCAGATTGGTTTCAGGATACCTGAAAAACTGTTTTTT.